This entry is about one T cell receptor beta chain. In the original analysis: Amplification from reference gene primers served as the basis for estimated nucleated cell counts. Libraries were prepared by immunoSEQ multiplex PCR; TCRdb keeps only in-frame clonotypes and omits some of them. V and J calls and clone size follow that table, whereas D and trimming were derived from the DNA. The sample lists roughly 200,000 clones; approximately 80% were seen once. This specimen belongs to a study of blood T cell repertoires in COVID-19. Looking at the study overall: The analysed material was cDNA or gDNA that came from T cells, B-cell-depleted T cells, or PBMCs.

From germline, CDR1 is MNHEY and CDR2 SVGAGI. The V gene lost 6 bases and the J gene lost 4 bases, with 13 bases spanning the gap. The CDR3 has 13 amino acids. Sequencing input: peripheral blood. This sequence originates from a middle-aged woman with COVID-19, enrolled during active disease. The chain is built from TRBV6-5 and TRBJ2-7; tentatively, D is TRBD2 (6 bases). The CDR3 here is CASSRLGLYEQYF. DNA for the CDR3: TGTGCCAGCAGCCGACTAGGCTTGTACGAGCAGTACTTC.